The subject of this entry is one T cell receptor (beta chain). Authors' analysis steps: Estimation of nucleated cell counts relied on the amplification of reference gene primers. Assay used: immunoSEQ multiplex PCR; TCRdb lists only in-frame clones, some missing. From that table come the V and J calls and clone size; the DNA was used to work out D and trimming. The sample holds tens of thousands of clones, 85% to 90% seen once. This record comes from a study of blood T cell repertoires in COVID-19. Study-wide context: Both acute and convalescent COVID-19 samples were obtained from the United States, Italy and Spain. Nucleic acid was either cDNA or gDNA, and it came from T cells, B-cell-depleted T cells, or PBMCs.

The CDR3 consists of 14 residues. The V end lost 0 bases, the J end lost 3 bases, and 6 bases lay between the germline ends. Germline lookup yields CDR1 MNHNY and CDR2 SVGAGI (reference sequence). The sequenced material came from peripheral blood. The receptor was derived from a woman older than 75 in a cohort sampled during active or convalescent COVID-19. The gene calls are TRBV6-6 and TRBJ2-1; tentative D call: TRBD1 (5 bases). The CDR3 spells CASSYSQVYNEQFF. The CDR3 DNA sequence: TGTGCCAGCAGTTACTCACAGGTCTACAATGAGCAGTTCTTC.